This T cell receptor (beta chain) was recorded in a study of blood T cell repertoires in COVID-19. The CDR3 length is 15 residues. V was cut by 6 bases and J by 7 bases, with 16 bases left in between. From germline, CDR1 is LNHDA and CDR2 SQIVND (reference sequence). Only in-frame clones appear in the TCRdb table, and some are missing; sequencing was by immunoSEQ multiplex PCR. This repertoire shows 120,000 or so clones, around 81% found once; its top ten account for roughly 4%. Sequencing input: peripheral blood. The clonotype comes from a woman between 50 and 59 years old with acute or convalescent COVID-19. The chain joins TRBV19 to TRBJ1-6; D remains ambiguous. The CDR3 nucleotides are TGTGCCAGTAGCGGGGAGCGACGCGCGAATTCACCCCTCCACTTT. Residues: CASSGERRANSPLHF.